This T cell receptor (beta chain) was recovered during a study of T-cell memory formation after mild COVID-19. TCRdb reprocessed the 5' RACE reads via MiXCR and lists one record per CDR3 protein. The sample lists roughly 610,000 distinct CDR3 sequences, roughly 17% seen once, with just over 8% in the top ten. Broader study findings: Cross-reactive memory appears to have joined, as suggested by some responding clones showing up in pre-infection memory. The study found contracting CD4+ clones mainly in CM and EM and contracting CD8+ clones in EMRA.

The CDR3 covers 18 residues. V dropped 3 bases and J dropped 8; count of bases not matched to a gene: 14. Germline-derived CDR1 and CDR2 are MGHRA and YSYEKL. Notes on this clonotype: Its antigen is still unknown.

The genes are TRBV4-1 and TRBJ2-1; the match to TRBD2 covers 12 bases. The source is an adult woman who had mild COVID-19 (a few samples of this study predate the infection). Cell type and time point are not known. Sequences were obtained from PBMCs or a T cell subset sorted from them (not recorded which). CDR3: CASSHPTPSGGALYEQFF. DNA for the CDR3: TGCGCCAGCAGCCACCCTACTCCTAGCGGGGGGGCCCTCTATGAGCAGTTCTTC.